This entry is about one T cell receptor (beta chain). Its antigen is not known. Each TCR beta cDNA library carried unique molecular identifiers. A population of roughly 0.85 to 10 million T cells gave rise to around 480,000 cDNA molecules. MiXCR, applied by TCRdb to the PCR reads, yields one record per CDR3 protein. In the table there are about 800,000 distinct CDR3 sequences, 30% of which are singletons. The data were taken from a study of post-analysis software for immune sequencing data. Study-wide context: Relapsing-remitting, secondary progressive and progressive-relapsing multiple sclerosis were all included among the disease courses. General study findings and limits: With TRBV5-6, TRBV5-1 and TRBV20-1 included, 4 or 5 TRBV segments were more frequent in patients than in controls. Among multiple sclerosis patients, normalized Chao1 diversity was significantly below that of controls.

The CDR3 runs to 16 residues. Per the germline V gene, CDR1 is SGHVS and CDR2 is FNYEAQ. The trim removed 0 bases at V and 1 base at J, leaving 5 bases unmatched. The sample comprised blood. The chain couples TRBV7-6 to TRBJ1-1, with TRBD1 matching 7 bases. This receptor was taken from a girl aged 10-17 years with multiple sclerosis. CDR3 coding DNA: TGTGCCAGCAGCTTAGCCTTAGCAGGGGGGAACACTGAAGCTTTCTTT. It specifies CASSLALAGGNTEAFF. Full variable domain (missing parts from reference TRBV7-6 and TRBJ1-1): GAGVSQSPRYKVTKRGQDVALRCDPISGHVSLYWYRQALGQGPEFLTYFNYEAQQDKSGLPNDRFSAERPEGSISTLTIQRTEQRDSAMYRCASSLALAGGNTEAFFGQGTRLTVV.